The 11 T cell receptor beta chains presented below share a single source sample, sequenced in a study of beta chain features in type 1 diabetes. Every bit of the isolated RNA underwent reverse transcription, so sequencing read expressed TCRB transcripts. Profiled with immunoSEQ multiplex PCR; TCRdb holds only in-frame clones, not every one. The sample lists hundreds of thousands of clones; approximately 16% were seen once. Study observations and caveats: A moderate, significant TCRB CDR3 shortening appeared in type 1 diabetes across four CD4+ subsets.

Antigen specificity for these receptors is unknown. The sequenced material came from naive CD4+ T cells from blood. The source is a man aged 18 to 30 with type 1 diabetes.

The chain couples TRBV7-8 to TRBJ2-5; 9 nucleotides align to TRBD1. The CDR3 is made up of 14 amino acids. From germline, CDR1 is SGHVS and CDR2 FQNEAQ. Losses at the gene ends were 5 bases for V and 4 bases for J; bases not matched to a gene: 5. CDR3 region: CASSRGQGRETQYF. Written as DNA, the CDR3 is TGTGCCAGCAGCCGGGGACAGGGCCGAGAGACCCAGTACTTC.

This clone was detected only a few times. This chain uses TRBV7-2 with TRBJ2-7, with 9 bases identical to TRBD2. Looked up from germline, CDR1 is SGHTA and CDR2 is FQGNSA. Germline trimming cut 5 bases from V and 2 bases from J; bases unmatched to any gene: 7. This CDR3 region has 15 residues. CDR3 loop: CASSRSGGLPYEQYF. DNA for the CDR3: TGTGCCAGCAGCCGTAGCGGGGGACTTCCCTACGAGCAGTACTTC. The full variable domain, rest sourced from reference TRBV7-2 and TRBJ2-7, is GAGVSQSPSNKVTEKGKDVELRCDPISGHTALYWYRQSLGQGLEFLIYFQGNSAPDKSGLPSDRFSAERTGGSVSTLTIQRTQQEDSAVYLCASSRSGGLPYEQYFGPGTRLTVT.

This clone has more than one count but fewer than ten. V and J are TRBV30 and TRBJ2-5, with TRBD2 as a possible D gene (6 bases). TRBJ2-7 matches the DNA end more closely, so the J call is doubtful. The CDR3 is made up of 14 amino acids. Germline assignment: CDR1 GTSNPN and CDR2 SVGIG (reference sequence). CDR3 bases: TGTGCCTGGAAGTGGGACTGGAGCTCCTACGAGCAGTACTTC. It specifies CAWKWDWSSYEQYF.

This clone has only one observation. CDR3 nucleotides: TGTGCCTGGAGTCCCCTTACCTACGAGCAGTACTTC. Residues: CAWSPLTYEQYF. The chain couples TRBV30 to TRBJ2-7, with D hard to call. V gave up 2 bases and J gave up 2 bases, with 7 bases separating them. The CDR3 runs to 12 residues. Germline V gene sequence: CDR1 GTSNPN, CDR2 SVGIG (reference sequence). The full variable domain, rest sourced from reference TRBV30 and TRBJ2-7, is SQTIHQWPATLVQPVGSPLSLECTVEGTSNPNLYWYRQAAGRGLQLLFYSVGIGQISSEVPQNLSASRPQDRQFILSSKKLLLSDSGFYLCAWSPLTYEQYFGPGTRLTVT.

This clone occurred a few times. The chain uses TRBV4-2 and TRBJ1-1, with D hard to call. The V and J ends lost 0 bases and 8 bases respectively, with 13 bases between them. The CDR3 covers 14 residues. The germline V gene encodes CDR1 LGHNA and CDR2 YNFKEQ. CDR3 amino acids: CASSQDWRVDEAFF. As DNA, the CDR3 is TGTGCCAGCAGCCAAGATTGGAGGGTGGACGAAGCTTTCTTT.

This clone was counted between two and nine times. This sequence joins TRBV30 and TRBJ1-1, with TRBD1 identical over 8 bases. Trimming took 5 bases from V and 8 from J; bases not matched to a gene: 10. CDR3 length: 13 residues. CDR1 is GTSNPN and CDR2 is SVGIG in the germline V gene (reference sequence). CDR3 DNA sequence: TGTGCCTGGGAAAAGGGACAGGTAGAGGAAGCTTTCTTT. It encodes CAWEKGQVEEAFF.

This clone was picked up a small number of times. The chain employs TRBV28 and TRBJ2-7, with a tentative D call TRBD1 (7 bases). The CDR3 covers 14 residues. V was shortened by 7 bases and J by 9 bases, with 22 bases between the two germline ends. The germline V gene encodes CDR1 MDHEN and CDR2 SYDVKM. In DNA form, the CDR3 reads TGTGCCAGCACCCTTAGACGGGCAGGGGGGCGGCAGTACTTC. Protein sequence: CASTLRRAGGRQYF.

This chain links TRBV28 with TRBJ2-1, with D possibly TRBD1 on 7 matching bases. This CDR3 has 11 amino acids. CDR1 and CDR2 from the germline V gene are MDHEN and SYDVKM. Trimming removed 4 bases at V and 15 bases at J, with 13 bases between. CDR3 DNA: TGTGCCAGCAGTTCGACAGGGAGGCTGTTCTTC. As protein: CASSSTGRLFF.

This clone has more than one count but fewer than ten. The chain couples TRBV30 to TRBJ2-1, with TRBD2 identical over 7 bases. Germline V gene lookup returns CDR1 GTSNPN and CDR2 SVGIG (reference sequence). The CDR3 spans 11 residues. Trimming cost V 5 bases and J 9 bases; bases outside gene matches: 4. CDR3 DNA: TGTGCCTGGGGTTTAGCGGGTGAGCAGTTCTTC. It encodes CAWGLAGEQFF.

This clone was seen only a few times. This chain uses TRBV9 with TRBJ1-5; D may be TRBD1 (5 bases). V was pared by 6 bases and J by 0 bases, with 13 bases between. The CDR3 runs to 15 residues. Per the germline V gene, CDR1 is SGDLS and CDR2 is YYNGEE. CDR3 in DNA: TGTGCCAGCACTCCCCCACAGGTTAGCAATCAGCCCCAGCATTTT. This sequence encodes CASTPPQVSNQPQHF.

The J gene is TRBJ2-7, the V gene TRBV7-2; 8 bases are shared with TRBD1. The CDR3 is 13 amino acids. Germline-derived CDR1 and CDR2 are SGHTA and FQGNSA. Trimming at V came to 8 bases and at J to 0 bases, leaving 3 bases not matched to a gene. CDR3 DNA: TGTGCCAGCGGGACAGGCTCCTCCTACGAGCAGTACTTC. Its protein product is CASGTGSSYEQYF.